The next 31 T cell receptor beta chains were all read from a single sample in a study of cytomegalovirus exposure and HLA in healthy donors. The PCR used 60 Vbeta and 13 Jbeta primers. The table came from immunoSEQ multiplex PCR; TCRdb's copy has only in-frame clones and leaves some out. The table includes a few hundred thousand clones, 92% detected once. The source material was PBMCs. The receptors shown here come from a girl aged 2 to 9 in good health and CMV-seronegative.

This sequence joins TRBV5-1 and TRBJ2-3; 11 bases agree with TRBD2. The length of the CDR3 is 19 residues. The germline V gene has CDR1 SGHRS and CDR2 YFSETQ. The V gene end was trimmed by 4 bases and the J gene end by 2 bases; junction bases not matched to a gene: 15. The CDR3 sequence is CASSGSPAGLAANTDTQYF. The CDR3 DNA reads TGCGCCAGCAGCGGGTCCCCGGCGGGACTAGCGGCAAACACAGATACGCAGTATTTT.

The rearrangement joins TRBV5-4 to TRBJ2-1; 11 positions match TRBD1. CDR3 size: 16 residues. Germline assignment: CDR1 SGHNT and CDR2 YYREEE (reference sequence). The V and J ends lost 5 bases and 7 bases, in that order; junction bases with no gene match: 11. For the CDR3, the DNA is TGTGCCAGCAGACGCGAGGGACAGGGGGGGCGGAATGAGCAGTTCTTC. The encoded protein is CASRREGQGGRNEQFF.

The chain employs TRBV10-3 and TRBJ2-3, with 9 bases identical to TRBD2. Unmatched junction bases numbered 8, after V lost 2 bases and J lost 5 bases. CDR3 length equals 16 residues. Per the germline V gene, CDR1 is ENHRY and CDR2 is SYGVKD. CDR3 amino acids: CAISEDPGGRGDTQYF. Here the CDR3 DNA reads TGTGCCATCAGTGAGGACCCAGGCGGGAGGGGAGATACGCAGTATTTT.

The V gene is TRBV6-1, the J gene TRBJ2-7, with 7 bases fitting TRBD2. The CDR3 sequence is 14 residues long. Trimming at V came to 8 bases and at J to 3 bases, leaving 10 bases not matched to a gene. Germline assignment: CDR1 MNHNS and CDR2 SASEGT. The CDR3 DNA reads TGTGCCAGCCGGGGAGGGGAGGAGTTCTACGAGCAGTACTTC. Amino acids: CASRGGEEFYEQYF.

CDR3 in amino acids: CASSPTGLAGVYEQYF. The CDR3 DNA follows: TGTGCCAGCAGCCCCACCGGACTAGCGGGAGTCTACGAGCAGTACTTC. This sequence joins TRBV14 and TRBJ2-7, with TRBD2 matching over 13 bases. V shed 4 bases and J 3 bases; nucleotides not matched to a gene: 6. CDR1 SGHDN and CDR2 FVKESK come from the germline V gene. This CDR3 is 16 amino acids long.

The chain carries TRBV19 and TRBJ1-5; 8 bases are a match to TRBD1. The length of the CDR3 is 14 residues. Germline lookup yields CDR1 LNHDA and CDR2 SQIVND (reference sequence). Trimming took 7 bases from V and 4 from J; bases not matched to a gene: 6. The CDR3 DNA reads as TGTGCCAGTATCGGGACAGGTGGTAATCAGCCCCAGCATTTT. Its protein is CASIGTGGNQPQHF. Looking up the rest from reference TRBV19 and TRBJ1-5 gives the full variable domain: DGGITQSPKYLFRKEGQNVTLSCEQNLNHDAMYWYRQDPGQGLRLIYYSQIVNDFQKGDIAEGYSVSREKKESFPLTVTSAQKNPTAFYLCASIGTGGNQPQHFGDGTRLSIL.

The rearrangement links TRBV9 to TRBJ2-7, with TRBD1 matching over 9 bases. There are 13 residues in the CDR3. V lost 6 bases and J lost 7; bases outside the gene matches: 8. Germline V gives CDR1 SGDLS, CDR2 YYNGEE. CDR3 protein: CASNPTGGVEQYF. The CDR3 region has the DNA TGTGCCAGCAACCCTACAGGGGGCGTGGAGCAGTACTTC.

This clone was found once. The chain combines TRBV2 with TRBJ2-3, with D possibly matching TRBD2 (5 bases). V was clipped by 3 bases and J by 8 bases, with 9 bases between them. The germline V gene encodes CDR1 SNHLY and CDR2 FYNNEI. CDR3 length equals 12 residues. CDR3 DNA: TGTGCCAGCAGTGAGCGGACTGGTACGCAGTATTTT. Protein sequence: CASSERTGTQYF.

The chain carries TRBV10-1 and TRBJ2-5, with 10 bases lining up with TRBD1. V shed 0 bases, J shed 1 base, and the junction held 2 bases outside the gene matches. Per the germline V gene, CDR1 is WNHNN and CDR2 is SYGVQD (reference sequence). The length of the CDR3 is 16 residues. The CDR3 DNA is TGCGCCAGCAGTGAGTCGAGGACAGGGGGCCAAGAGACCCAGTACTTC. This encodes CASSESRTGGQETQYF.

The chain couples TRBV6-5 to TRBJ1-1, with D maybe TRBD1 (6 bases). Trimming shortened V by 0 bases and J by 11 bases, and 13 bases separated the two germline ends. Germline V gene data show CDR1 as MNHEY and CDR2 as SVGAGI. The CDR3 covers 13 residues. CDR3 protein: CASSYSPQGWAFF. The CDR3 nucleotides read TGTGCCAGCAGTTACTCACCCCAGGGGTGGGCTTTCTTT.

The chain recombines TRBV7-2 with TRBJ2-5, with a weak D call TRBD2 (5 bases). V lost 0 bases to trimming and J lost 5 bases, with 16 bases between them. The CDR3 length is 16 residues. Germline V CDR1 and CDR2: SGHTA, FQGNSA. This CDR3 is CASSLAERAEWETQYF. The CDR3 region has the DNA TGTGCCAGCAGCTTAGCTGAGCGAGCGGAGTGGGAGACCCAGTACTTC.

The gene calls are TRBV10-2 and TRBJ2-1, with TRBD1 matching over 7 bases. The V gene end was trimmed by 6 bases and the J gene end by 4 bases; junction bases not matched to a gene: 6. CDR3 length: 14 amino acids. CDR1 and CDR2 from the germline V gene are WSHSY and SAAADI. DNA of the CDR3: TGCGCCAGCAGAGAGACAGGGTTTTACAATGAGCAGTTCTTC. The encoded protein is CASRETGFYNEQFF.

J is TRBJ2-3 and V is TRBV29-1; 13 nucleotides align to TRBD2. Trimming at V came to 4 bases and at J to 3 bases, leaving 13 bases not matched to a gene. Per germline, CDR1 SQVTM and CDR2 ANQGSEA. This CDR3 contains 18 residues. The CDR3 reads CSVGMGLAGRLGTDTQYF. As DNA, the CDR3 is TGCAGCGTTGGAATGGGACTAGCGGGGAGATTGGGTACAGATACGCAGTATTTT.

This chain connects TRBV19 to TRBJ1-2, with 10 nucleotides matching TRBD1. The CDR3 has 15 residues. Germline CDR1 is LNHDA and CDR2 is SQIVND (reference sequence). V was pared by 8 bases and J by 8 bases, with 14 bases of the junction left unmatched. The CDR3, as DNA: TGTGCCAGTGTAGAAAACCCCGGGACAGGGGAAGGCTACACCTTC. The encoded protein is CASVENPGTGEGYTF.

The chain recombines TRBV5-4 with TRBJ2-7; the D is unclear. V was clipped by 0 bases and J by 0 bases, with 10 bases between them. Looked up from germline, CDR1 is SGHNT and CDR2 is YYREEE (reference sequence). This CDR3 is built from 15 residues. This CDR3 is CASSLENMNSYEQYF. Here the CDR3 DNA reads TGTGCCAGCAGCTTGGAAAACATGAACTCCTACGAGCAGTACTTC.

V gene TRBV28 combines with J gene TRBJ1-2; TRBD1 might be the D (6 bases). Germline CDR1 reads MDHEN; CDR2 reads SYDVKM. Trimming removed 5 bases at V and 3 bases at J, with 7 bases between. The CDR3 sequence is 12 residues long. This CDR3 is CASSPGDYGYTF. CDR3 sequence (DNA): TGTGCCAGCAGTCCAGGGGACTATGGCTACACCTTC.

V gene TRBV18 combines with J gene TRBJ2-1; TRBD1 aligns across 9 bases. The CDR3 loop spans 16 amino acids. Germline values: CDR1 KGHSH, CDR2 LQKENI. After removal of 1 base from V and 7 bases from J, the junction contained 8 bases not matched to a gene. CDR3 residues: CASSPRDRVVSNEQFF. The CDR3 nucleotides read TGTGCCAGCTCACCACGGGACAGGGTAGTCAGTAATGAGCAGTTCTTC.

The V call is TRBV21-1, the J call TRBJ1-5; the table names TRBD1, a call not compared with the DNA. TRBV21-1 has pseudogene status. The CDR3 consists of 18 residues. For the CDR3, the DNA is TGTGCCAGCAGCACCCGTCCCGGGACAGGGAATAGCAATCAGCCCCAGCATTTT. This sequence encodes CASSTRPGTGNSNQPQHF.

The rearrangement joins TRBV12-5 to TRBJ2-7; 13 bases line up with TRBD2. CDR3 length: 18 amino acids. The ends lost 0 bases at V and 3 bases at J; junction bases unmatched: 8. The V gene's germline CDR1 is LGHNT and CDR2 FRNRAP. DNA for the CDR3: TGTGCTAGTGGTTTGGTAACTAGCGGGAGGGGAAAATACTACGAGCAGTACTTC. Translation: CASGLVTSGRGKYYEQYF.

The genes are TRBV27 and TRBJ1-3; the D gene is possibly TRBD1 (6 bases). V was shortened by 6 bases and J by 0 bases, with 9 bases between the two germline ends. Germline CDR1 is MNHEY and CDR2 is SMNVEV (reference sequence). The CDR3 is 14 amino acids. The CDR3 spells CASRGQLSGNTIYF. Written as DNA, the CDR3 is TGTGCCAGCAGAGGACAGCTCTCTGGAAACACCATATATTTT.

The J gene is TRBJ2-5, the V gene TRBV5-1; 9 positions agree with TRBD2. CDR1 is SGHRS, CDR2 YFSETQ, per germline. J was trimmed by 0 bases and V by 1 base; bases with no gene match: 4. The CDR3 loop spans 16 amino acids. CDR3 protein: CASSLFLAGNQETQYF. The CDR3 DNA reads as TGCGCCAGCAGCTTGTTTCTAGCGGGGAACCAAGAGACCCAGTACTTC.

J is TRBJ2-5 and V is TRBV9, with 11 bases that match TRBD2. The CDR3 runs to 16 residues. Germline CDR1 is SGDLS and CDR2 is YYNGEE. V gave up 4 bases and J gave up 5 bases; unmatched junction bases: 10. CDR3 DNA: TGTGCCAGCAGCCCCTTTAGCGGGGGGGTAGCGGAGACCCAGTACTTC. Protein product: CASSPFSGGVAETQYF.

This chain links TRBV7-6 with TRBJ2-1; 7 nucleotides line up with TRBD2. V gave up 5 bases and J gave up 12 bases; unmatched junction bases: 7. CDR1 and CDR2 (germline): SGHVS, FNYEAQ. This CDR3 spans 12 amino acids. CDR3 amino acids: CASSGRLAAQFF. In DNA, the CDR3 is TGTGCCAGCAGCGGTCGACTAGCCGCGCAGTTCTTC.

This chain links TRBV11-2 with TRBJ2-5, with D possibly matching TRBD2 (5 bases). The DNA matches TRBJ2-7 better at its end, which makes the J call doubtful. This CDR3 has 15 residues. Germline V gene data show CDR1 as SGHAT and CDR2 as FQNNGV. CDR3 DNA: TGTGCCAGCAGCTTTGGAAGAGGCGGACTCCTCGAGCAGTACTTC. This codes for CASSFGRGGLLEQYF.

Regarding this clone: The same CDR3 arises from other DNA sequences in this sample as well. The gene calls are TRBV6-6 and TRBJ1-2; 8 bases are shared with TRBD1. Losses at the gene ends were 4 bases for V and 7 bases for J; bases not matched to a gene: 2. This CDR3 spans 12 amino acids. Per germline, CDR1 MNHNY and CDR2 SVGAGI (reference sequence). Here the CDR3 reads CASSSTGGGYTF. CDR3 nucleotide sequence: TGTGCCAGCAGTTCCACAGGGGGTGGCTACACCTTC.

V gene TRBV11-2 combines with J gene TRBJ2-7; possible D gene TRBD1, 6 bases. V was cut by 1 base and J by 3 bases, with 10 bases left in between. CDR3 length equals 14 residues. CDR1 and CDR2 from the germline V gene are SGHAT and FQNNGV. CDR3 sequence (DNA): TGTGCCAGCAGCTTAGGCCCACAGGGCTACGAGCAGTACTTC. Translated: CASSLGPQGYEQYF.

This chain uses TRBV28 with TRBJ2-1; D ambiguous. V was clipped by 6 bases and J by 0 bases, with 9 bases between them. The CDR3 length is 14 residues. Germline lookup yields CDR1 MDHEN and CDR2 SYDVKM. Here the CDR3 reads CASRSPSSYNEQFF. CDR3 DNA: TGTGCCAGCAGAAGTCCCAGCTCCTACAATGAGCAGTTCTTC.

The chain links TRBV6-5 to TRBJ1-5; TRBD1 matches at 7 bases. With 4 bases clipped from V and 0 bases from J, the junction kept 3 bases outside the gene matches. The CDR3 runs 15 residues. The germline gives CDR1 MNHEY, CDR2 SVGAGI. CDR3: CASSWDRFSNQPQHF. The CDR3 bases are TGTGCCAGCAGTTGGGACAGATTTAGCAATCAGCCCCAGCATTTT.

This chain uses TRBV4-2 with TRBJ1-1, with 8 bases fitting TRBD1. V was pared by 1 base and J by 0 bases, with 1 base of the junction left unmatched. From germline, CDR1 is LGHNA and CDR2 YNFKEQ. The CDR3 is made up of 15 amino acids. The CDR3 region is CASSQGTGMNTEAFF. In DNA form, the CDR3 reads TGTGCCAGCAGCCAAGGGACAGGGATGAACACTGAAGCTTTCTTT.

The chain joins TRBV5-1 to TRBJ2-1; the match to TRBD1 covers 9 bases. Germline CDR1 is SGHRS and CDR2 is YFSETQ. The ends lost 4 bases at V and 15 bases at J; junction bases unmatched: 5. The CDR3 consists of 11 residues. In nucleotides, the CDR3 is TGCGCCAGCAGCCTTGGGACAGGGATGTTCTTC. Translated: CASSLGTGMFF.

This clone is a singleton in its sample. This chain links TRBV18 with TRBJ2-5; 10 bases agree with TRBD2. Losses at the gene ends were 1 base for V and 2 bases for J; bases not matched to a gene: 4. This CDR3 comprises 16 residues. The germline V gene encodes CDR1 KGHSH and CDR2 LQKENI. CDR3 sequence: CASSPLQRGGQETQYF. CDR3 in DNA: TGTGCCAGCTCACCACTTCAGCGGGGGGGTCAAGAGACCCAGTACTTC.